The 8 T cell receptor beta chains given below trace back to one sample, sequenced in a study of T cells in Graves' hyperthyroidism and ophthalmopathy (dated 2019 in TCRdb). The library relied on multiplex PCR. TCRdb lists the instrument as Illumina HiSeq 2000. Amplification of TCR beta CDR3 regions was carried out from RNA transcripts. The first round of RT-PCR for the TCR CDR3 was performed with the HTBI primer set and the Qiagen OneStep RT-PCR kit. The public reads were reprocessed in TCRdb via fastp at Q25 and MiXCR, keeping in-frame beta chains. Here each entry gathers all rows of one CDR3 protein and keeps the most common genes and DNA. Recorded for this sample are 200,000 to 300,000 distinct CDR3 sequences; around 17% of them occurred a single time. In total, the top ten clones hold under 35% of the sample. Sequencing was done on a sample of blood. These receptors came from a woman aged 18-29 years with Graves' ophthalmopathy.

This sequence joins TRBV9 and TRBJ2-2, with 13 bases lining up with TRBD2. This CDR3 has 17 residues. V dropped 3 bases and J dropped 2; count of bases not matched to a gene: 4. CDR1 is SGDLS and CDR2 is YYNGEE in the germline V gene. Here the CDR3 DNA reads TGTGCCAGCAGCGCAGGACTAGCGGGGGCCAACACCGGGGAGCTGTTTTTT. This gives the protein CASSAGLAGANTGELFF.

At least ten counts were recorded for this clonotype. The CDR3: CATSTYSGGGSTDTQYF. Written as DNA, the CDR3 is TGTGCCACCAGCACCTATTCGGGGGGGGGTAGCACAGATACGCAGTATTTT. V is TRBV15 and J is TRBJ2-3; 8 bases line up with TRBD2. The CDR3 has 17 residues. In germline, CDR1 is LNHNV, CDR2 YYDKDF (reference sequence). V dropped 4 bases and J dropped 0; count of bases not matched to a gene: 9.

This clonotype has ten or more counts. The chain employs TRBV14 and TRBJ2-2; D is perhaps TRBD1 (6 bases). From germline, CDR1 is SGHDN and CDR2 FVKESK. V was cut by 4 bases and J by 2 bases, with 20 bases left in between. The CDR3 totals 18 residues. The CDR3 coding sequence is TGTGCCAGCAGCCCCCGTGATCGGACAGTCGTTAACACCGGGGAGCTGTTTTTT. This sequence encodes CASSPRDRTVVNTGELFF.

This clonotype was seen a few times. This chain's CDR3 is CASSLERISGGTNTGELFF. For the CDR3, the DNA is TGTGCCAGCAGCTTAGAGAGGATTAGCGGGGGCACGAACACCGGGGAGCTGTTTTTT. V is TRBV7-9 and J is TRBJ2-2; the match to TRBD2 covers 9 bases. Germline V gene sequence: CDR1 SEHNR, CDR2 FQNEAQ (reference sequence). The J segment lost 0 bases and the V segment lost 1 base, leaving 9 bases of the junction unmatched. This CDR3 has 19 residues.

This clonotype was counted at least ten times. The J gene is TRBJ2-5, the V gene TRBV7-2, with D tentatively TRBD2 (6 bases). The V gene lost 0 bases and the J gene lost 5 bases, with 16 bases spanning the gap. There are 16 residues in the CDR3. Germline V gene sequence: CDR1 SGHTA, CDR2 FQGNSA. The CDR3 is CASSLASGEFGETQYF. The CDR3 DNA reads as TGTGCCAGCAGCTTAGCTTCGGGGGAGTTCGGTGAGACCCAGTACTTC.

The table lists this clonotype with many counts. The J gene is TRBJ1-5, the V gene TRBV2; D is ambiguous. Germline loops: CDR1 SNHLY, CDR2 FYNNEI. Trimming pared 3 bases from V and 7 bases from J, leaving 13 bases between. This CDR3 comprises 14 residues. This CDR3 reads CASSEEVAVQPQHF. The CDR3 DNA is TGTGCCAGCAGTGAGGAGGTAGCAGTGCAGCCCCAGCATTTT.

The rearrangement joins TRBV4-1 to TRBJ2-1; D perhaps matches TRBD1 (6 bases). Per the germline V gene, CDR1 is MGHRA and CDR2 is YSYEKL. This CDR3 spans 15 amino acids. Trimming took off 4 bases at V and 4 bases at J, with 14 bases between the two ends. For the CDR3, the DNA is TGCGCCAGCAGCCCCCGCCGGGACACATACAATGAGCAGTTCTTC. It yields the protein CASSPRRDTYNEQFF.

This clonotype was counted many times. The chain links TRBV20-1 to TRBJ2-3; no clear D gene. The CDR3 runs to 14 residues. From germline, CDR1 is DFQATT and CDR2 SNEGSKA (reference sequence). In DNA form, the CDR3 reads TGCAGCGCCCGGTCGATAGAAAGCACAGATACGCAGTATTTT. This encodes CSARSIESTDTQYF.